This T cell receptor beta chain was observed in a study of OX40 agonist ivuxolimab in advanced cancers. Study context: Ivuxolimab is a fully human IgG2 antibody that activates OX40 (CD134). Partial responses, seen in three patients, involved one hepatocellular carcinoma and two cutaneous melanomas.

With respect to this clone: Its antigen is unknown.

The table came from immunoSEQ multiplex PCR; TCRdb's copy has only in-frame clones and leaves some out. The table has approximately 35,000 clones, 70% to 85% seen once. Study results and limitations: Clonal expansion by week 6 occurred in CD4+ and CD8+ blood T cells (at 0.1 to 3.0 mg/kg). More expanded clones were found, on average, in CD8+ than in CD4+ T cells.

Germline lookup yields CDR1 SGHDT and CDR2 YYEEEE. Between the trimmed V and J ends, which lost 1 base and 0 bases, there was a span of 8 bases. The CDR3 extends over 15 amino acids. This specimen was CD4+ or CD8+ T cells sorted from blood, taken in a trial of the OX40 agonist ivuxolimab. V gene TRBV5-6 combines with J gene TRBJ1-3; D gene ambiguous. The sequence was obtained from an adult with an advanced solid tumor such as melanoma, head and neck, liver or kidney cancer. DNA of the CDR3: TGTGCCAGCAGCTTGAACGAATTCTCTGGAAACACCATATATTTT. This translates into CASSLNEFSGNTIYF.